This entry lists 10 T cell receptor beta chains sequenced from one sample in a study of blood T cell repertoires in COVID-19. Clones were sequenced by immunoSEQ multiplex PCR, and TCRdb holds only the in-frame ones, with some missing. The data show approximately 250,000 clones, with roughly 84% seen just once and about 1.5% held by the top ten. The sequenced sample consisted of peripheral blood. Every receptor here comes from a woman aged 40 to 50 who had recovered from COVID-19.

The DNA for the CDR3 is TGTGCCAGTAGTCCTTCAGGAGGCAGGGGTCAGCCCCAGCATTTT. Protein: CASSPSGGRGQPQHF. The V call is TRBV19, the J call TRBJ1-5, with D possibly TRBD1 on 6 matching bases. CDR1 LNHDA and CDR2 SQIVND come from the germline V gene (reference sequence). The length of the CDR3 is 15 residues. The V and J ends lost 5 bases and 6 bases respectively, with 17 bases between them.

This clone appeared once. This sequence joins TRBV18 and TRBJ2-7; weak D call: TRBD2 (7 bases). V gave up 0 bases and J gave up 4 bases, with 16 bases separating them. This CDR3 spans 16 amino acids. CDR1 is KGHSH and CDR2 is LQKENI in the germline V gene. The CDR3 spells CASSPPGGRPAYEQYF. In DNA, the CDR3 is TGTGCCAGCTCACCACCGGGGGGGCGGCCCGCTTACGAGCAGTACTTC.

The J gene is TRBJ1-2, the V gene TRBV7-9; no clear D gene. CDR3 length equals 13 residues. Trimming left V 1 base short and J 5 bases short, with 8 bases between. Per germline, CDR1 SEHNR and CDR2 FQNEAQ (reference sequence). The CDR3 DNA reads as TGTGCCAGCAGCTTAGGCAGTGAATATGGCTACACCTTC. Amino acids: CASSLGSEYGYTF.

The CDR3 bases are TGTGCCAGTGGCACAGGGGGGAACACTGAAGCTTTCTTT. This codes for CASGTGGNTEAFF. The genes are TRBV19 and TRBJ1-1, with 8 bases fitting TRBD1. With 8 bases clipped from V and 1 base from J, the junction kept 3 bases outside the gene matches. This CDR3 has 13 residues. Germline V gene data show CDR1 as LNHDA and CDR2 as SQIVND (reference sequence).

The genes are TRBV6-5 and TRBJ1-2; 10 positions agree with TRBD1. Germline V gives CDR1 MNHEY, CDR2 SVGAGI. CDR3 length: 15 residues. Trimming at V came to 6 bases and at J to 2 bases, leaving 6 bases not matched to a gene. This CDR3 is CASSLGQGVNYGYTF. CDR3 nucleotides: TGTGCCAGCAGCCTCGGACAGGGGGTGAACTATGGCTACACCTTC.

The chain carries TRBV2 and TRBJ2-7, with 7 bases that match TRBD1. V shed 5 bases, J shed 3 bases, and the junction held 10 bases outside the gene matches. The CDR3 extends over 15 amino acids. Germline CDR1 SNHLY, CDR2 FYNNEI. The CDR3 loop is CASSRETGPIYEQYF. In nucleotides, the CDR3 is TGTGCCAGCAGTAGAGAGACAGGGCCGATCTACGAGCAGTACTTC.

The chain recombines TRBV19 with TRBJ2-3; 9 positions match TRBD1. There are 14 residues in the CDR3. V shed 3 bases, J shed 7 bases, and the junction held 5 bases outside the gene matches. In germline, CDR1 is LNHDA, CDR2 SQIVND (reference sequence). This CDR3 is CASSIGQGTNTQYF. The DNA of the CDR3 is TGTGCCAGTAGTATCGGACAGGGGACGAATACGCAGTATTTT. Together with reference TRBV19 and TRBJ2-3, the CDR3 gives the full variable domain: DGGITQSPKYLFRKEGQNVTLSCEQNLNHDAMYWYRQDPGQGLRLIYYSQIVNDFQKGDIAEGYSVSREKKESFPLTVTSAQKNPTAFYLCASSIGQGTNTQYFGPGTRLTVL.

The rearrangement joins TRBV27 to TRBJ1-1; possibly TRBD1 for D (5 bases). This CDR3 region has 14 residues. Deletions cut 0 bases from V and 4 bases from J, with 9 bases between. Per the germline V gene, CDR1 is MNHEY and CDR2 is SMNVEV (reference sequence). DNA for the CDR3: TGTGCCAGCAGTTTATCGGCGGGGGTCACTGAAGCTTTCTTT. Translating gives CASSLSAGVTEAFF.

This chain joins TRBV5-6 and TRBJ1-1; TRBD1 aligns across 10 bases. V trimming: 4 bases; J trimming: 5 bases; junction bases outside the gene matches: 5. CDR1 SGHDT and CDR2 YYEEEE come from the germline V gene. The CDR3 loop spans 14 amino acids. CDR3 amino acids: CASSRRTGGTEAFF. CDR3 nucleotides: TGTGCCAGCAGCCGTAGGACAGGGGGTACTGAAGCTTTCTTT.

This clone was seen a few times. This rearrangement joins TRBV27 to TRBJ1-6; 8 bases match TRBD1. In germline, CDR1 is MNHEY, CDR2 SMNVEV (reference sequence). CDR3 length: 17 amino acids. V dropped 3 bases and J dropped 3; count of bases not matched to a gene: 7. In DNA form, the CDR3 reads TGTGCCAGCAGTTTGGTACAGGGGGTTAACTATAATTCACCCCTCCACTTT. It yields the protein CASSLVQGVNYNSPLHF.